This T cell receptor (beta chain) was captured by sequencing in a study of T cells in Graves' hyperthyroidism and ophthalmopathy. Study outcomes and limitations: Prediction of ophthalmopathy progression came a median roughly 6.6 months pre-onset. Also found in blood were most expanded thyroid clonotypes above 0.001.

This clonotype came up many times. The antigen remains undetermined. Patients with uncontrolled infections, other autoimmune diseases, pregnancy or lactation were excluded. Looked up from germline, CDR1 is MDHEN and CDR2 is SYDVKM. V lost 3 bases and J lost 8, with 13 bases in between. There are 14 residues in the CDR3. RNA transcripts yielded amplified TCR beta CDR3 regions. HTBI primers were used for first-round RT-PCR of the TCR CDR3. TCRdb recomputed calls from the multiplex PCR reads with MiXCR, one row per CDR3 protein. The sample records 400,000 or so distinct CDR3 sequences, 13% to 15% being singletons.

The chain recombines TRBV28 with TRBJ1-4; D perhaps matches TRBD1 (6 bases). The TCR comes from a woman in her sixties with Graves' ophthalmopathy. The sequencing sample was made of blood. The CDR3 sequence: CASSFFRGGEKLFF. In DNA, the CDR3 is TGTGCCAGCAGTTTCTTCAGGGGAGGCGAAAAACTGTTTTTT.